A single sample gave rise to the 9 T cell receptor beta chains below, sequenced in a study of a mutant IDH1 vaccine in newly diagnosed glioma. Sample time point: week 35, safety follow-up. Every single dose of the vaccine, 300 ug of mutant IDH1 20-mer peptide, came with topical imiquimod. Some clones are missing from TCRdb's copy, which holds only in-frame ones; the method was immunoSEQ multiplex PCR. The data hold around 53,000 clones, with 79% observed a single time. These receptors have no known antigen. The input for sequencing was PBMCs, taken from a glioma patient whose treatment included an IDH1 peptide vaccine. These TCRs come from a man aged 35 to 55 with glioma.

This chain connects TRBV11-2 to TRBJ2-1; 8 bases agree with TRBD2. The CDR3 has 16 amino acids. Germline CDR1 and CDR2: SGHAT and FQNNGV. J lost 0 bases, V lost 5 bases, and 6 bases had no gene match. CDR3 sequence (DNA): TGTGCCAGCAGCATACTAGCGGCCAGCTCCTACAATGAGCAGTTCTTC. Its protein product is CASSILAASSYNEQFF.

CDR3 DNA sequence: TGTGCCAGCAGTGAGTTGGGTCGGGCTTTCTTT. This encodes CASSELGRAFF. The chain recombines TRBV2 with TRBJ1-1; D gene uncertain. Trimming cost V 3 bases and J 11 bases, with 10 bases left between them. Germline CDR1 and CDR2: SNHLY and FYNNEI. CDR3 length equals 11 residues. Based on the CDR3 plus reference TRBV2 and TRBJ1-1, the full variable domain is EPEVTQTPSHQVTQMGQEVILRCVPISNHLYFYWYRQILGQKVEFLVSFYNNEISEKSEIFDDQFSVERPDGSNFTLKIRSTKLEDSAMYFCASSELGRAFFGQGTRLTVV.

CDR3 amino acids: CASSHSYEQYF. CDR3 coding DNA: TGTGCCAGCAGCCATTCCTACGAGCAGTACTTC. The chain links TRBV6-5 to TRBJ2-7; D gene unclear. This CDR3 spans 11 amino acids. V lost 6 bases and J lost 1, with 4 bases in between. CDR1 and CDR2 from the germline V gene are MNHEY and SVGAGI.

This sequence joins TRBV5-1 and TRBJ2-7; D is unclear. The CDR3 extends over 13 amino acids. The ends were cut back, 0 bases at V and 3 bases at J, with 7 bases in the middle. Germline CDR1 and CDR2: SGHRS and YFSETQ. The CDR3 here is CASSLASDYEQYF. The CDR3 region has the DNA TGCGCCAGCAGCTTGGCTTCCGACTACGAGCAGTACTTC.

The gene calls are TRBV9 and TRBJ1-1; D is uncertain. V was pared by 0 bases and J by 4 bases, with 10 bases between. The CDR3 covers 14 residues. From germline, CDR1 is SGDLS and CDR2 YYNGEE. In nucleotides, the CDR3 is TGTGCCAGCAGCGTAGATTCGGGAATCACTGAAGCTTTCTTT. It is translated as CASSVDSGITEAFF.

V is TRBV27 and J is TRBJ1-1; a weak D match, TRBD1 (5 bases). Germline V gene data show CDR1 as MNHEY and CDR2 as SMNVEV (reference sequence). The CDR3 is 12 amino acids. V shed 6 bases and J shed 1 base, with 6 bases lying between them. CDR3 coding DNA: TGTGCCAGCAGCACAGGGAACACTGAAGCTTTCTTT. Encoded protein: CASSTGNTEAFF.

The CDR3 loop reads CASSRLPIQGTETQYF. For the CDR3, the DNA is TGTGCCAGCAGTCGACTTCCGATACAGGGGACAGAGACCCAGTACTTC. V and J are TRBV27 and TRBJ2-5; 7 bases agree with TRBD1. CDR3 length equals 16 residues. Trimming at V came to 5 bases and at J to 4 bases, leaving 13 bases not matched to a gene. From germline, CDR1 is MNHEY and CDR2 SMNVEV (reference sequence).

This clone was counted a single time. This sequence joins TRBV6-5 and TRBJ1-6, with 7 bases identical to TRBD1. The V gene's germline CDR1 is MNHEY and CDR2 SVGAGI. J gave up 8 bases and V 6 bases, and 7 bases lay outside the gene matches. CDR3 length equals 14 residues. This chain's CDR3 is CASRYRGYDSPLHF. In DNA form, the CDR3 reads TGTGCCAGCAGGTACAGGGGTTACGATTCACCCCTCCACTTT.

This clone has just a few counts. The chain links TRBV5-1 to TRBJ1-1; the D is unclear. Per germline, CDR1 SGHRS and CDR2 YFSETQ. With 9 bases removed from V and 2 bases from J, the gap between germline ends came to 11 bases. The CDR3 totals 12 residues. The CDR3 loop reads CAIHSSNTEAFF. In DNA form, the CDR3 reads TGCGCCATACACAGCTCAAACACTGAAGCTTTCTTT. The full variable domain, with the rest looked up from reference TRBV5-1 and TRBJ1-1, is KAGVTQTPRYLIKTRGQQVTLSCSPISGHRSVSWYQQTPGQGLQFLFEYFSETQRNKGNFPGRFSGRQFSNSRSEMNVSTLELGDSALYLCAIHSSNTEAFFGQGTRLTVV.